This T cell receptor beta chain was sequenced for a study of shared clonotypes between healthy human individuals. An assay was performed, and its level was deep. Here immunoSEQ multiplex PCR was the method, and the copy in TCRdb shows in-frame clones only, minus some. The data hold about 640,000 clones, with less than 80% observed a single time. In the case of this clone: This specimen includes other DNA sequences encoding the same CDR3.

This CDR3 has 15 residues. V was pared by 5 bases and J by 1 base, with 9 bases between. CDR1 and CDR2 from the germline V gene are SNHLY and FYNNEI. Sequenced: memory CD4+ T cells sorted from blood. Stated subset: CD45RA-negative fraction. The genes are TRBV2 and TRBJ2-6; D could derive from TRBD1 or TRBD2 (5 bases each). This receptor was obtained from a woman aged 25 to 39 in good health. The CDR3 sequence is CASSREGSGANVLTF. In DNA form, the CDR3 reads TGTGCCAGCAGTAGAGAGGGGTCTGGGGCCAACGTCCTGACTTTC.